This T cell receptor beta chain is from a study of T cells after yellow fever vaccination. Across the study: SMART-Seq v4 Ultra Low Input prepared libraries from low-cell fractions. Study results and limitations: Although most clonotypes did not, a small share appeared in both CD4 and CD8 compartments.

Universal primer sites and UMIs were introduced during 5'RACE template-switching synthesis of TCR cDNA. In TCRdb, the 5' RACE reads were re-called with MiXCR into one record per CDR3 protein. The data show some 240,000 distinct CDR3 sequences, approximately 3% seen once. This clonotype occurred many times. The antigen remains undetermined. CDR1 and CDR2 (germline): SGHRS, YFSETQ. This CDR3 has 14 residues. Unmatched junction bases numbered 6, after V lost 6 bases and J lost 0 bases. V gene TRBV5-1 combines with J gene TRBJ2-7; TRBD2 aligns across 7 bases. This sequence was found in a man younger than 30 who received the YFV17D yellow fever vaccine. The material was CD4+ T cells sorted from PBMCs, obtained 10 days after the yellow fever booster vaccination. The CDR3 nucleotides read TGCGCCAGCACCCTGGGAGGGGTCTCCTACGAGCAGTACTTC. Protein: CASTLGGVSYEQYF.